This is a list of T cell receptor beta chains from one sample in a study of blood T cells in healthy people across ages. MiXCR, run by TCRdb on the 5' RACE reads, gives a single entry per CDR3 protein. Of hundreds of thousands of distinct CDR3 sequences listed, 25% to 30% are singletons. The material sequenced was blood. The receptors stem from a woman aged 80 or over in good health. CDR3s include the opening cysteine and the closing phenylalanine or tryptophan. D genes are given only for firm matches. Rows may omit the clone size; those that give it use once, few, many or a size class.

J: TRBJ2-3; D: -; size: many; V: TRBV18; CDR3: CASSPPNTDTQYF; DNA: TGTGCCAGCTCACCACCGAACACAGATACGCAGTATTTT
J: TRBJ2-7; D: TRBD2; size: -; V: TRBV5-1; CDR3: CVSSSRAGGSSYEQYF; DNA: TGCGTCAGCAGCTCGCGTGCGGGAGGGAGCTCCTACGAGCAGTACTTC
J: TRBJ2-1; D: TRBD2; size: -; V: TRBV7-6; CDR3: CASSRARASGGSSYNEQFF; DNA: TGTGCCAGCAGCCGGGCCCGGGCTAGCGGAGGGAGCTCCTACAATGAGCAGTTCTTC
J: TRBJ1-1; D: TRBD1; size: -; V: TRBV6-5; CDR3: CASSPAGQVGQGAFF; DNA: TGTGCCAGCAGCCCAGCCGGACAGGTTGGACAGGGAGCTTTCTTT
J: TRBJ2-4; D: -; size: few; V: TRBV20-1; CDR3: CSAPGLAKSIQYF; DNA: TGCAGTGCCCCGGGTTTAGCCAAAAGCATTCAGTACTTC
J: TRBJ1-2; D: -; size: many; V: TRBV29-1; CDR3: CSVEMTLGMNTNYGYTF; DNA: TGCAGCGTTGAAATGACCCTAGGGATGAATACTAACTATGGCTACACCTTC
J: TRBJ1-5; D: TRBD1; size: few; V: TRBV28; CDR3: CASSTRQGVGGNQPQHF; DNA: TGTGCCAGCAGTACCCGACAGGGGGTGGGGGGCAATCAGCCCCAGCATTTT
J: TRBJ2-1; D: TRBD2; size: many; V: TRBV12-3/TRBV12-4; CDR3: CASTPGALAGGMGNEQFF; DNA: TGTGCCAGCACCCCTGGCGCCCTAGCGGGGGGGATGGGCAATGAGCAGTTCTTC
J: TRBJ2-5; D: TRBD2; size: many; V: TRBV4-1; CDR3: CASSQGAGGLLETQYF; DNA: TGCGCCAGCAGCCAAGGAGCGGGGGGGCTGTTGGAGACCCAGTACTTC
J: TRBJ2-2; D: TRBD2; size: -; V: TRBV4-1; CDR3: CASSQDGTSGAPSTGELFF; DNA: TGCGCCAGCAGCCAAGATGGGACTAGCGGGGCTCCGAGCACCGGGGAGCTGTTTTTT
J: TRBJ1-4; D: -; size: few; V: TRBV28; CDR3: CASSLLDRRGEKLFF; DNA: TGTGCCAGCAGTTTATTGGACCGTCGGGGTGAAAAACTGTTTTTT
J: TRBJ1-2; D: -; size: few; V: TRBV10-3; CDR3: CAISESSGRSNYGYTF; DNA: TGTGCCATCAGTGAGTCGTCAGGGAGATCTAACTATGGCTACACCTTC
J: TRBJ1-1; D: -; size: few; V: TRBV18; CDR3: CASSPFAEMSTEAFF; DNA: TGTGCCAGCTCACCTTTCGCAGAGATGAGCACTGAAGCTTTCTTT
J: TRBJ2-5; D: -; size: many; V: TRBV12-3/TRBV12-4; CDR3: CASSTGMETQYF; DNA: TGTGCCAGCAGTACAGGGATGGAGACCCAGTACTTC
J: TRBJ2-5; D: -; size: few; V: TRBV20-1; CDR3: CSARTPLSRVGETQYF; DNA: TGCAGTGCTAGAACCCCTCTCTCGAGGGTAGGTGAGACCCAGTACTTC
J: TRBJ1-2; D: -; size: many; V: TRBV20-1; CDR3: CSVSPHPQGRGGYTF; DNA: TGCAGTGTGTCCCCTCACCCTCAAGGGAGAGGCGGCTACACCTTC
J: TRBJ1-3; D: -; size: -; V: TRBV18; CDR3: CASSPGLGTAGNTIYF; DNA: TGTGCCAGCTCACCAGGACTCGGGACGGCCGGAAACACCATATATTTT
J: TRBJ1-6; D: TRBD1; size: many; V: TRBV9; CDR3: CASSSGQQNSPLHF; DNA: TGTGCCAGCAGCTCGGGACAGCAGAATTCACCCCTCCACTTT
J: TRBJ2-1; D: -; size: -; V: TRBV6-1; CDR3: CASSEDFSMEFF; DNA: TGTGCCAGCAGTGAAGACTTTTCTATGGAGTTCTTC
J: TRBJ2-3; D: -; size: many; V: TRBV7-2; CDR3: CASSSPHSGTDTQYF; DNA: TGTGCCAGCAGCTCGCCCCATAGTGGTACAGATACGCAGTATTTT
J: TRBJ1-5; D: TRBD1; size: -; V: TRBV30; CDR3: CAWSEQGTSNQPQHF; DNA: TGTGCCTGGAGTGAACAGGGGACGAGCAATCAGCCCCAGCATTTT
J: TRBJ2-1; D: -; size: -; V: TRBV20-1; CDR3: CSAIGVSYNEQFF; DNA: TGCAGTGCTATCGGGGTATCCTACAATGAGCAGTTCTTC
J: TRBJ1-5; D: TRBD1; size: few; V: TRBV20-1; CDR3: CSAKDRGLRQPQHF; DNA: TGCAGTGCTAAGGACAGGGGGCTTCGTCAGCCCCAGCATTTT